This T cell receptor (beta chain) was documented in a study of cytomegalovirus exposure and HLA in healthy donors. Study information: Membership in the Caucasian-associated ancestry cluster was found for 81% of around 380 genotyped donors.

Healthy donors of bone marrow made up the group. The primer mix had 60 Vbeta and 13 Jbeta primers. The table came from immunoSEQ multiplex PCR; TCRdb's copy has only in-frame clones and leaves some out. The data contain about 140,000 clones, 70% to 85% of them singletons. The germline V gene encodes CDR1 LGHNA and CDR2 YNFKEQ. Trimming pared 4 bases from V and 2 bases from J, leaving 11 bases between. This CDR3 is built from 14 residues. Material for sequencing was PBMCs. V usage is TRBV4-2 and J usage is TRBJ2-5; D possibly corresponds to TRBD2 (5 bases). The receptor's source is a man aged 25-40 years in good health and CMV-seropositive. The CDR3 spells CASSRGLKQETQYF. The CDR3 DNA is TGTGCCAGCAGCCGCGGACTGAAACAAGAGACCCAGTACTTC.